This TCR beta chain was observed in a study of PD-L1 blockade in urothelial cancer (dated by TCRdb to about 2017). For the wider study: All patients started therapy in about 2014 and received atezolizumab 1,200 mg intravenously every 3 weeks. About nine tenths of the roughly 30 patients were males with bladder-origin urothelial cancer, and about 65% of the 29 reported a prior smoking history. An ECOG performance status of 0 or 1 was recorded for the patients, and 0 to 3 prior chemotherapy regimens had been received by the patients. Blood samples were analyzed 3 weeks after the start of treatment (second dose) and 6 weeks after the start of treatment. Blood samples gave median yields of around 140,000 T cells and tens of thousands of unique TCRs, along with a median clonality of roughly 0.08. Somatic, immune and clinical correlates of response to PD-L1 blockade with atezolizumab in urothelial cancer were the focus of an exploratory multi-omic analysis. Pretreatment tumor samples, along with matched peripheral blood serially collected before and after atezolizumab treatment, were subjected to TCR sequencing. Progression-free survival longer than 6 months counted as durable clinical benefit, and TCR features were additionally tested against both progression-free and overall survival. In the same patients, whole exome sequencing and RNA sequencing of pretreatment tumors were performed in addition to TCR sequencing. Durable clinical benefit was achieved by nine patients and was not achieved by 20 patients. Twenty-nine patients had pretreatment blood TCR-seq, 24 had at least one posttreatment blood collection, and 24 had tumor TCR-seq.

A word on this clone: Its recognized antigen is unknown. Base qualities are not at hand, and no much larger clone is one base apart.

What the time point label conveys for this sample: peripheral blood 6 weeks after treatment start. A total of about 31 patients with locally advanced or metastatic urothelial carcinoma, treated at Memorial Sloan Kettering on a trial protocol, made up the cohort. Peripheral blood mononuclear cells were collected from each patient pretreatment and during treatment, giving between 1 and 8 total time points per patient. The Qiagen DNeasy Blood extraction kit was used to purify genomic DNA from total PBMCs and tumor samples. PBMCs were collected pretreatment and during treatment, and were isolated and stored as previously described. Including the terminal cysteine and phenylalanine, the CDR3 comprises 14 residues. Of all the DNA, just the CDR3 is kept, 42 bases in frame from base 1. V drops 5 bases and J drops 3 bases, leaving 11 bases in between. CDR1 and CDR2 are drawn from the germline V gene: SGHTA, FQGNSA.

Each PCR received spiked-in synthetic TCR analog templates so that absolute template abundance could be estimated from read counts. TCRbeta CDR3 regions were amplified from genomic DNA with bias-controlled V and J gene primers using the immunoSEQ assay. Rearranged TCRbeta segments were sequenced at approximately 20X coverage. In the authors' own workflow: Sequencing errors were corrected by clustering, and CDR3s were annotated against IMGT so that V, D and J genes could be assigned. Out-of-frame and stop-codon sequences were excluded, and only productive TCRbeta rearrangements were used in downstream analyses. Clonality was computed as one minus Shannon entropy normalized by the log of the number of unique productive sequences. Fisher's exact test with Benjamini-Hochberg correction, at a threshold of adjusted p below 0.01, was used to find clones that differed between time points or between blood and tumor. The table was pulled from immuneACCESS by TCRdb, which kept in-frame rearrangements only. Such tables lose some clones; where checked, under half of the loss comes from unresolved V genes, and the rest has no known cause. The V and J calls and clone size come from that table; D and trimming were worked out from the DNA. This sample lists about 120,000 clones; approximately 90% were detected once. The ten top clones hold under 2% of the sample.

The study at large found these results: Because of the small sample size (n ≈ 30) and the many exploratory analyses performed, the results are intended to be regarded as hypothesis-generating. Greater expansion of tumor-associated TCR clones in peripheral blood 3 weeks after the start of treatment was observed in patients with durable benefit (n ≈ 22, p = 0.022). Improved progression-free and overall survival was associated with having pretreatment peripheral blood TCR clonality below the median.

The sequence was obtained from a man aged 60 to 69 with urothelial cancer. This sequence uses TRBV7-2 and TRBJ1-5; 6 matching bases give a weak D call of TRBD1. The sequences come from PBMCs, collected around atezolizumab (anti-PD-L1) treatment. The CDR3 reads CASSQGQTNQPQHF. The sequenced DNA is TGTGCCAGCAGCCAGGGGCAGACCAATCAGCCCCAGCATTTT.